This passage covers 32 T cell receptor beta chains from one sample sequenced in a study of T cell clonality in common variable immunodeficiency. Assay: immunoSEQ multiplex PCR; the TCRdb copy retains only in-frame clones and omits some. The sample is made up of approximately 44,000 clones, none counted only once. The material sequenced was peripheral blood mononuclear cells. These receptors all come from a person between 18 and 69 years old in good health.

At least ten counts were recorded for this clone. Coverage ceases 3 residues before the CDR3 finishes, and the germline J gene fills in the end. V gene TRBV5-1 combines with J gene TRBJ2-6; TRBD1 agrees at 7 bases. Unmatched junction bases numbered 6, after V lost 1 base and J lost 2 bases. From germline, CDR1 is SGHRS and CDR2 YFSETQ. CDR3 length: 17 residues. The sequenced CDR3 bases are TGCGCCAGCAGCTTGCCCGGGCAGGGGGCTGGGGCCAACGTC. Its translation is CASSLPGQGAGANV. The whole CDR3 reads CASSLPGQGAGANVLTF.

This clone has at least ten counts. The read terminates 3 residues ahead of where the CDR3 ends, so the germline J gene completes it. This rearrangement joins TRBV20-1 to TRBJ1-1; 7 bases line up with TRBD1. V lost 3 bases, J lost 5 bases, and 18 bases stayed unmatched. The CDR3 consists of 17 residues. Germline CDR1 DFQATT, CDR2 SNEGSKA (reference sequence). CDR3 DNA (partial): TGCAGTGCTAGTCGATTAGGTAGGGGGCTAAGGGGAACTGAA. The encoded protein is CSASRLGRGLRGTE. The CDR3 in full is CSASRLGRGLRGTEAFF.

This clone appeared many times. The read finishes 3 residues shy of the CDR3 end, and the germline J gene is used to complete it. The V and J genes are TRBV28 and TRBJ1-2; unclear D gene. CDR3 length: 10 amino acids. Germline V gene sequence: CDR1 MDHEN, CDR2 SYDVKM. Trimming stripped 6 bases from V and 4 bases from J, with 3 bases between. The covered CDR3 bases are TGTGCCAGCAGCTCCTATGGC. As protein: CASSSYG. The entire CDR3 is CASSSYGYTF.

In this sample, this clone turned up many times. The junction departs from the called germline gene at one end, perhaps through a read error. The CDR3 end falls 3 residues outside the read, so it is completed with the germline J gene. This sequence joins TRBV5-1 and TRBJ2-2, with 13 bases fitting TRBD2. The CDR3 contains 15 residues. CDR1 SGHRS and CDR2 YFSETQ come from the germline V gene. CDR3 DNA, as far as it was read: TGCGCCAGCAGTTATGGACTAGCGGGAGAAGGGGGG. As protein: CASSYGLAGEGG. In full, the CDR3 reads CASSYGLAGEGGLFF.

This clone showed up many times. The part of the CDR3 DNA that was read is TGTGCCAGCAGTCCTACTCAGGGGGGCCGTACCGGGGAG. This codes for CASSPTQGGRTGE. The full CDR3 sequence reads CASSPTQGGRTGELFF. This chain uses TRBV5-4 with TRBJ2-2; D might be TRBD1 (7 bases). The read gets to within 3 residues of the CDR3 end, and the germline J gene fills in the rest. From germline, CDR1 is SGHNT and CDR2 YYREEE (reference sequence). The V end lost 5 bases, the J end lost 5 bases, and 19 bases lay between the germline ends. The CDR3 runs 16 residues.

This clone came up a few times. Read data end 3 residues before the CDR3 end; the end is taken from the germline J gene. This rearrangement joins TRBV10-2 to TRBJ2-4; D perhaps matches TRBD1 (6 bases). The CDR3 totals 15 residues. Germline CDR1 WSHSY, CDR2 SAAADI. V gave up 2 bases and J gave up 1 base, with 9 bases separating them. The CDR3 DNA, read in part, is TGCGCCAGCAGTGAGAGGCAGGGGGCCAAAAACATT. It translates to CASSERQGAKNI. The full CDR3 reads CASSERQGAKNIQYF.

In its sample, this clone was seen many times. The CDR3 extends 3 residues past the end of the read, so its final part is completed from the germline J gene. The chain combines TRBV9 with TRBJ2-3; D is possibly TRBD2 (5 bases). With 0 bases removed from V and 2 bases from J, the gap between germline ends came to 7 bases. The germline CDR1 and CDR2 sequences are SGDLS and YYNGEE. The CDR3 is 14 residues long. The sequenced CDR3 bases are TGTGCCAGCAGCGTAGGCGGGCTCACAGATACG. This sequence encodes CASSVGGLTDT. The CDR3 in full is CASSVGGLTDTQYF.

This clone was detected many times. Read data end 3 residues before the CDR3 end; the end is taken from the germline J gene. The genes are TRBV20-1 and TRBJ1-1, with a possible D match to TRBD1 (5 bases). V dropped 3 bases and J dropped 3 bases, with 11 bases sitting between them. The CDR3 contains 13 residues. The germline CDR1 and CDR2 sequences are DFQATT and SNEGSKA (reference sequence). The sequenced CDR3 bases are TGCAGTGCTAGGGGGCGAAGAGACACTGAA. Amino acid sequence: CSARGRRDTE. The entire CDR3 protein is CSARGRRDTEAFF.

This clone appeared many times. The CDR3 goes on 3 residues after the read ends, and that part is filled in from the germline J gene. The rearrangement uses TRBV11-2 and TRBJ2-7, with 12 bases fitting TRBD1. Germline V lookup: CDR1 SGHAT, CDR2 FQNNGV. CDR3 length equals 14 residues. After removal of 6 bases from V and 3 bases from J, the junction contained 3 bases not matched to a gene. This chain's CDR3 is CASRRDRGLYEQYF. The DNA read from the CDR3 is TGTGCCAGCAGACGGGACAGGGGGCTCTACGAG.

Ten or more counts support this clone. The read gets to within 3 residues of the CDR3 end, and the germline J gene fills in the rest. This rearrangement joins TRBV24-1 to TRBJ2-5; 13 bases align to TRBD2. After removal of 9 bases from V and 3 bases from J, the junction contained 15 bases not matched to a gene. Germline V gene lookup returns CDR1 KGHDR and CDR2 SFDVKD. The CDR3 has 18 amino acids. Incomplete CDR3 DNA: TGTGCCACCGGGGATTCCGGGACTAGCGGGATGCTAGAAGAGACC. This encodes CATGDSGTSGMLEET. From start to end, the CDR3 is CATGDSGTSGMLEETQYF.

This clone was found many times. The sequence runs out 3 residues before the end of the CDR3; the remainder is reconstructed from the germline J gene. The chain combines TRBV6-4 with TRBJ2-3; 11 bases agree with TRBD2. V shed 0 bases and J 2 bases; nucleotides not matched to a gene: 1. The CDR3 is 16 residues long. Germline V CDR1 and CDR2: MRHNA, SNTAGT. The CDR3 loop reads CASSDSSGGATDTQYF. The part of the CDR3 DNA that was read is TGTGCCAGCAGTGACTCTAGCGGGGGGGCCACAGATACG.

This clone was seen many times. The CDR3 goes on 3 residues after the read ends, and that part is filled in from the germline J gene. Other DNA sequences in this sample translate to the same CDR3. The chain is built from TRBV20-1 and TRBJ1-1; tentative D call: TRBD1 (6 bases). The CDR3 sequence is 14 residues long. Germline CDR1 and CDR2: DFQATT and SNEGSKA (reference sequence). Trimming cost V 3 bases and J 1 base, with 12 bases left between them. The CDR3 region is CSARDLRGNTEAFF. The covered CDR3 bases are TGCAGTGCTAGGGACCTCAGGGGGAACACTGAA.

The table lists this clone with many counts. The read ends 3 residues early relative to the CDR3; the germline J gene fills the gap. The V call is TRBV20-1, the J call TRBJ2-7; 10 bases fit TRBD1. V lost 0 bases to trimming and J lost 0 bases; unmatched junction nucleotides: 2. This CDR3 has 15 amino acids. Germline values: CDR1 DFQATT, CDR2 SNEGSKA (reference sequence). CDR3 DNA (partial): TGCAGTGCTAGAGATCGGGACAGGGGCTCCTACGAG. This sequence encodes CSARDRDRGSYE. The full CDR3 sequence reads CSARDRDRGSYEQYF.

This clone was counted at least ten times. The read terminates 3 residues ahead of where the CDR3 ends, so the germline J gene completes it. This rearrangement joins TRBV12-3 or TRBV12-4 to TRBJ2-5, with 7 bases lining up with TRBD1. The CDR3 length is 13 residues. The CDR3 bases that were read are TGTGCCAGCAGTTTAAGGGACAGACCAACC. Amino acids: CASSLRDRPT. The full CDR3 reads CASSLRDRPTQYF.

This clone was detected many times. The missing CDR3 end, 3 residues past where the read stops, is filled in from the germline J gene. The J gene is TRBJ2-7, the V gene TRBV6-1, with D unclear. The CDR3 covers 13 residues. CDR1 is MNHNS, CDR2 SASEGT, per germline. Trimming stripped 3 bases from V and 2 bases from J, with 8 bases between. The DNA read from the CDR3 is TGTGCCAGCAGTGACGAACATACCTACGAG. It yields the protein CASSDEHTYE. In full, the CDR3 reads CASSDEHTYEQYF.

This clone was seen many times. Sequencing ends 3 residues short of the CDR3 end; the germline J gene provides the rest. This chain joins TRBV18 and TRBJ2-1, with TRBD2 matching over 10 bases. This CDR3 spans 14 amino acids. CDR1 is KGHSH, CDR2 LQKENI, per germline. Trimming cost V 2 bases and J 8 bases; bases outside gene matches: 3. The CDR3 is CASSPNLAGDEQFF. The sequenced part of the CDR3 DNA is TGTGCCAGCTCACCAAACCTAGCGGGGGATGAG.

This clone has ten or more counts. The read ends 3 residues shy of where the CDR3 ends; the end is completed using the germline J gene. This chain connects TRBV6-1 to TRBJ1-4; the match to TRBD1 covers 9 bases. The CDR3 sequence is 15 residues long. V shed 4 bases and J 8 bases; nucleotides not matched to a gene: 8. Germline V gene sequence: CDR1 MNHNS, CDR2 SASEGT. The DNA read from the CDR3 is TGTGCCAGCAGTGTCTCGGGACAGGGAAACGAAAAA. This translates into CASSVSGQGNEK. The full CDR3 is CASSVSGQGNEKLFF.

This clone appeared many times. The CDR3 end is not reached by the read, which stops 3 residues before it; the germline J gene fills it in. J is TRBJ1-5 and V is TRBV20-1; D is perhaps TRBD1 (6 bases). From germline, CDR1 is DFQATT and CDR2 SNEGSKA (reference sequence). Trimming removed 6 bases at V and 2 bases at J, with 11 bases between. This CDR3 spans 13 amino acids. CDR3 amino acids: CSAQAGGNQPQHF. The CDR3 DNA, read in part, is TGCAGTGCCCAAGCAGGGGGCAATCAGCCC.

This clone was seen at least ten times. The read terminates 3 residues ahead of where the CDR3 ends, so the germline J gene completes it. The V gene is TRBV11-2, the J gene TRBJ2-1; TRBD1 matches at 9 bases. After removal of 5 bases from V and 4 bases from J, the junction contained 6 bases not matched to a gene. The CDR3 is 15 residues long. Germline lookup yields CDR1 SGHAT and CDR2 FQNNGV. The DNA read from the CDR3 is TGTGCCAGCAGCCCAGACAGGGGGTCTTACAATGAG. Its translation: CASSPDRGSYNE. Given in full, the CDR3 is CASSPDRGSYNEQFF. Looking up the rest from reference TRBV11-2 and TRBJ2-1 gives the full variable domain: EAGVAQSPRYKIIEKRQSVAFWCNPISGHATLYWYQQILGQGPKLLIQFQNNGVVDDSQLPKDRFSAERLKGVDSTLKIQPAKLEDSAVYLCASSPDRGSYNEQFFGPGTRLTVL.

This clone has a count of ten or more. From the germline J gene comes the end of the CDR3, since the read stops 3 residues before it. This chain uses TRBV5-1 with TRBJ2-7; no reliable D call. The V gene lost 1 base and the J gene lost 3 bases, with 14 bases spanning the gap. The CDR3 is 15 amino acids. CDR1 is SGHRS, CDR2 YFSETQ, per germline. Partial CDR3 DNA: TGCGCCAGCAGCTTGTCATCACTCACAGACTACGAG. Translated, it gives CASSLSSLTDYE. In full, the CDR3 reads CASSLSSLTDYEQYF. Full variable domain (remainder filled in from reference TRBV5-1 and TRBJ2-7): KAGVTQTPRYLIKTRGQQVTLSCSPISGHRSVSWYQQTPGQGLQFLFEYFSETQRNKGNFPGRFSGRQFSNSRSEMNVSTLELGDSALYLCASSLSSLTDYEQYFGPGTRLTVT.

This clone was detected many times. CDR3 sequence: CASSNGLQGASETQYF. CDR3 DNA, as far as it was read: TGCGCCAGCAGCAATGGATTACAGGGTGCTTCGGAGACC. This chain joins TRBV5-1 and TRBJ2-5, with D perhaps matching TRBD1 (6 bases). The read stops 3 residues short of the end of the CDR3; the missing end is completed from the germline J gene. CDR3 size: 16 residues. Germline values: CDR1 SGHRS, CDR2 YFSETQ. V gave up 4 bases and J gave up 5 bases, with 21 bases separating them. The full variable domain, completed using reference TRBV5-1 and TRBJ2-5, is KAGVTQTPRYLIKTRGQQVTLSCSPISGHRSVSWYQQTPGQGLQFLFEYFSETQRNKGNFPGRFSGRQFSNSRSEMNVSTLELGDSALYLCASSNGLQGASETQYFGPGTRLLVL.

This clone was seen at least ten times. The read terminates 3 residues before the CDR3 end, so the remaining end is supplied by the germline J gene. The chain links TRBV5-1 to TRBJ2-2, with 7 bases identical to TRBD1. This CDR3 has 14 amino acids. V lost 2 bases, J lost 3 bases, and 1 base stayed unmatched. Germline assignment: CDR1 SGHRS and CDR2 YFSETQ. CDR3 DNA, as far as it was read: TGCGCCAGCAGCTTCGGGACAGACACCGGGGAG. Protein product: CASSFGTDTGE. The whole CDR3 protein reads CASSFGTDTGELFF.

This clone was found many times. The sequence runs out 3 residues before the end of the CDR3; the remainder is reconstructed from the germline J gene. The chain has TRBV6-2 or TRBV6-3 and TRBJ2-7; D gene unclear. V shed 2 bases and J shed 0 bases, with 11 bases lying between them. This CDR3 spans 15 amino acids. Germline V gene data show CDR1 as MNHEY and CDR2 as SVGEGT. The CDR3 sequence: CASSYAAAASYEQYF. The sequenced part of the CDR3 DNA is TGTGCCAGCAGTTACGCGGCCGCAGCCTCCTACGAG.

This clone was seen ten or more times. The CDR3 extends 3 residues past the end of the read, so its final part is completed from the germline J gene. The chain recombines TRBV5-1 with TRBJ2-3, with 9 bases aligning to TRBD1. From germline, CDR1 is SGHRS and CDR2 YFSETQ. This CDR3 is built from 14 residues. J was trimmed by 6 bases and V by 3 bases; bases with no gene match: 5. The part of the CDR3 DNA that was read is TGCGCCAGCAGCTACCGGGACAGGGCGGATACG. Translated, it gives CASSYRDRADT. The CDR3 in its entirety is CASSYRDRADTQYF.

This clone has at least ten counts. The read terminates 3 residues ahead of where the CDR3 ends, so the germline J gene completes it. The rearrangement joins TRBV2 to TRBJ2-5, with 9 bases identical to TRBD2. The V gene end was trimmed by 3 bases and the J gene end by 2 bases; junction bases not matched to a gene: 4. CDR1 is SNHLY, CDR2 FYNNEI, per germline. CDR3 size: 15 residues. Partial CDR3 DNA: TGTGCCAGCAGTGATGTAGCGGGGGCTCAAGAGACC. It codes for CASSDVAGAQET. The CDR3 reads in full as CASSDVAGAQETQYF.

This clone was recorded at least ten times. With the read ending 3 residues before the CDR3 end, the germline J gene is used to fill in that end. The V and J genes are TRBV18 and TRBJ1-4; 7 bases agree with TRBD1. Germline CDR1 reads KGHSH; CDR2 reads LQKENI. With 5 bases clipped from V and 5 bases from J, the junction kept 14 bases outside the gene matches. The CDR3 loop spans 17 amino acids. Here the CDR3 reads CASSSSGIVTGNEKLFF. The sequenced CDR3 bases are TGTGCCAGCTCATCGTCCGGTATTGTGACAGGGAATGAAAAA. Variable domain in full (rest from reference TRBV18 and TRBJ1-4): NAGVMQNPRHLVRRRGQEARLRCSPMKGHSHVYWYRQLPEEGLKFMVYLQKENIIDESGMPKERFSAEFPKEGPSILRIQQVVRGDSAAYFCASSSSGIVTGNEKLFFGSGTQLSVL.

This clone was observed many times. The CDR3 is cut off 3 residues early in the read; its end comes from the germline J gene. The chain is built from TRBV12-3 or TRBV12-4 and TRBJ2-7; 12 bases map to TRBD2. The CDR3 covers 16 residues. V shed 5 bases and J 2 bases; nucleotides not matched to a gene: 7. The CDR3 reads CASSLGLAGSTYEQYF. CDR3 DNA, as far as it was read: TGTGCCAGCAGTCTCGGACTAGCGGGGAGTACCTACGAG.

In its sample, this clone was seen many times. The CDR3 is CASSLVVGPGNTIYF. Incomplete CDR3 DNA: TGTGCCAGCAGCTTGGTAGTGGGGCCCGGAAACACC. The J gene is TRBJ1-3, the V gene TRBV5-6, with TRBD1 as a possible D gene (5 bases). The read terminates 3 residues before the CDR3 end, so the remaining end is supplied by the germline J gene. The CDR3 has 15 amino acids. The germline V gene has CDR1 SGHDT and CDR2 YYEEEE. Deletions cut 0 bases from V and 4 bases from J, with 11 bases between.

The sample holds many counts of this clone. The read ends 3 residues before the CDR3 terminus; that terminus is restored from the germline J gene. The chain is built from TRBV6-1 and TRBJ1-5; 9 nucleotides agree with TRBD1. The CDR3 has 15 residues. Looked up from germline, CDR1 is MNHNS and CDR2 is SASEGT. The trim removed 8 bases at V and 5 bases at J, leaving 10 bases unmatched. The CDR3 bases that were read are TGTGCCAGCGGTGGACGGACAGGGGCCTATCAGCCC. Protein product: CASGGRTGAYQP. The full CDR3 protein reads CASGGRTGAYQPQHF.

This clone was seen many times. The read terminates 3 residues before the CDR3 end, so the remaining end is supplied by the germline J gene. The chain employs TRBV19 and TRBJ2-7, with 7 bases lining up with TRBD1. The CDR3 runs 17 residues. V dropped 4 bases and J dropped 1; count of bases not matched to a gene: 13. Germline CDR1 reads LNHDA; CDR2 reads SQIVND (reference sequence). Partial CDR3 DNA: TGTGCCAGTAGTAGACAACCCCGAGGGACAGCGTCCTACGAG. It encodes CASSRQPRGTASYE. The CDR3 as a whole reads CASSRQPRGTASYEQYF.

This clone was seen more than once but under ten times. The read gets to within 3 residues of the CDR3 end, and the germline J gene fills in the rest. The chain combines TRBV20-1 with TRBJ1-2; D is unclear. Germline V lookup: CDR1 DFQATT, CDR2 SNEGSKA (reference sequence). The CDR3 runs 12 residues. V gave up 1 base and J gave up 4 bases, with 7 bases separating them. CDR3 DNA, as far as it was read: TGCAGTGCTAGAGGCGGCGTCTATGGC. Translated: CSARGGVYG. The full CDR3 reads CSARGGVYGYTF.

The sample holds many counts of this clone. CDR3 sequence: CSARDPRQGAYNEQFF. The part of the CDR3 DNA that was read is TGCAGTGCTAGAGATCCCCGGCAGGGGGCATACAATGAG. The genes are TRBV20-1 and TRBJ2-1; 8 bases map to TRBD1. The read comes to an end 3 residues before the CDR3 does, leaving the germline J gene to fill in the end. This CDR3 region has 16 residues. After removal of 0 bases from V and 4 bases from J, the junction contained 8 bases not matched to a gene. Germline V gene lookup returns CDR1 DFQATT and CDR2 SNEGSKA (reference sequence).